This T cell receptor (beta chain) was observed in a study of T-cell reconstitution after alpha-beta-depleted transplantation in children (dated by TCRdb to 2015 to 2016). Concerning the study at large: T-cell immune reconstitution after TCRalphabeta/CD19-depleted allogeneic hematopoietic cell transplantation in children was quantitatively tracked in the study by means of TCR repertoire profiling.

The CDR3 has 12 amino acids, counting the end cysteine and phenylalanine. The retained sequence is limited to the CDR3, 36 bases, with the frame set at the first base. V loses 6 bases of germline sequence and J loses 4 bases, and the interval between the two ends is 7 bases. Ten or more counts support this clonotype. The antigen it binds to is not known. No base qualities exist here, and no much larger clone lies one base off it. The library was prepared using PCR. The instrument given in TCRdb is Illumina HiSeq 2500. TCR libraries were prepared with molecular barcoding, using unique molecular identifiers to normalize TCRbeta repertoire quantification. The public reads were reprocessed in TCRdb via fastp at Q25 and MiXCR, keeping in-frame beta chains. Each CDR3 protein gets just one entry, which takes the most common genes and DNA from the rows behind it. This sample lists roughly 300,000 distinct CDR3 sequences; under 14% were detected once. 23% of the sample goes to the ten largest clones.

The treatment or condition label corresponds to: allogeneic hematopoietic cell transplantation with graft depleted of TCRalphabeta T cells and CD19 B cells. Transplant recipients were children who received TCRalphabeta/CD19-depleted allogeneic hematopoietic cell grafts. What the research found in general, with its limitations: In some patients, the high TCRbeta diversity seen at day 60 was put down to recipient T cells and intrathymic progenitors that had survived conditioning. About two months after transplant, the apparently early recovery of alphabetaT-cell counts reportedly depended on just several hundred clones that had expanded rapidly and came from non-depleted graft cells. The frequencies of hyperexpanded clones fell over the following months, and after one year, T-cell counts and TCRbeta diversity were mostly attributed to newly produced T cells.

The sequence was collected from a male patient aged 2 to 9 who had a stem cell transplant for chronic granulomatous disease, so the T cells may come from the graft donor. The sequence joins TRBV12-3 or TRBV12-4 to TRBJ1-5; there is no confident call for the D gene. Sequencing used peripheral blood, obtained 180 days after TCRalphabeta/CD19-depleted stem cell transplant. The CDR3 region: CASSRTNQPQHF. The DNA reads TGTGCCAGCAGCCGAACGAATCAGCCCCAGCATTTT.